This T cell receptor beta chain was sequenced during a study of blood T cell repertoires in COVID-19. TCRdb's copy holds only in-frame clones and misses some; the assay was immunoSEQ multiplex PCR. The repertoire holds some 350,000 clones, with more than 75% as singletons. The study drew participants aged about 18 to 95 years from some 24 US areas. The TCR was taken from a woman aged 25-40 years who had recovered from COVID-19. The sequencing input was PBMCs or T cells enriched from blood (not recorded which).

CDR3 sequence: CASSLQAGTYNEQFF. In DNA, the CDR3 is TGTGCCAGCAGTTTGCAGGCAGGGACCTACAATGAGCAGTTCTTC. The J gene is TRBJ2-1, the V gene TRBV28; a possible D gene is TRBD1 (5 bases). The CDR3 loop spans 15 amino acids. The V gene lost 3 bases and the J gene lost 2 bases, with 11 bases spanning the gap. CDR1 is MDHEN and CDR2 is SYDVKM in the germline V gene. The full variable domain, completed using reference TRBV28 and TRBJ2-1, is DVKVTQSSRYLVKRTGEKVFLECVQDMDHENMFWYRQDPGLGLRLIYFSYDVKMKEKGDIPEGYSVSREKKERFSLILESASTNQTSMYLCASSLQAGTYNEQFFGPGTRLTVL.